This TCR beta chain was profiled in a study of STAT5B mutations in CD4+ large granular lymphocyte leukemia. From germline, CDR1 is SQVTM and CDR2 ANQGSEA. The CDR3 has 13 residues. V lost 4 bases to trimming and J lost 6 bases, with 13 bases between them. The protocol was immunoSEQ multiplex PCR, while the TCRdb copy is restricted to in-frame clones and leaves out a portion. This table holds more than 30,000 clones, 85% to 90% found once. Sequenced: CD4+ T cells from blood buffy coats. V and J are TRBV29-1 and TRBJ2-1; D unresolved. This receptor was taken from a human donor in good health. CDR3 nucleotides: TGCAGCGTTGCCCCTACTACCTTCAATGAGCAGTTCTTC. Its protein product is CSVAPTTFNEQFF.